This record covers a single TCR beta chain. Its specificity is unknown. The repertoire was sequenced with immunoSEQ multiplex PCR; TCRdb's copy has only in-frame clones and lacks some. The data hold under 120,000 clones, with nearly 90% observed a single time. Germline-derived CDR1 and CDR2 are KGHSH and LQKENI. The length of the CDR3 is 17 residues. V lost 3 bases to trimming and J lost 4 bases; unmatched junction nucleotides: 9. The source of the sample is a study of T cell responses to AZD1222 COVID-19 vaccine. Broader study findings: A mostly white British donor set with more females was recruited, and clonal diversity was possibly underestimated. Just a handful of people given AZD1222 tested seropositive at baseline.

The receptor's source is an adult who received the AZD1222 COVID-19 vaccine. The chain is built from TRBV18 and TRBJ1-2; 12 positions match TRBD1. The starting material was peripheral blood, obtained 28 days after the second AZD1222 dose. CDR3: CASSPESGQGARYGYTF. The CDR3 DNA reads TGTGCCAGCTCACCCGAATCGGGACAGGGGGCGCGCTATGGCTACACCTTC.